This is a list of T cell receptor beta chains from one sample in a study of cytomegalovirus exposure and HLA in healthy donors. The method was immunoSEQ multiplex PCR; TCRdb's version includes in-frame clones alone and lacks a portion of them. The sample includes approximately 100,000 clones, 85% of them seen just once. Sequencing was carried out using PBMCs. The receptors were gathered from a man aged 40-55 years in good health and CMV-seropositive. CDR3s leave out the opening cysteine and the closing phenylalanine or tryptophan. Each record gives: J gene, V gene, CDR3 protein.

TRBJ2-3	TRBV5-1	ASSVTSGASTDTQY
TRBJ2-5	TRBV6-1	ASSEGWRETQY
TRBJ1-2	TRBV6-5	ASSEGAGNGGYT
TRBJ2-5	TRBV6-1	ASSDMVGGFQETQY
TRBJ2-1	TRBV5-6	ASTSDFLGIQGGEQF
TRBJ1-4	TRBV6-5	ASSAYRQTNEKLF
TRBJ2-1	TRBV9	ASSKERGPSYNEQF
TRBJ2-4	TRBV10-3	AIGEGDTLAKNIQY
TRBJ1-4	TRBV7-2	ASSSTGGIEKLF
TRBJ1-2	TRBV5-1	ASRRRKTTLEDNYGYT
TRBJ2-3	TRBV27	ASSDPGLAGNTQY
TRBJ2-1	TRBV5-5	ASSSGLATYNEQF
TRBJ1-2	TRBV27	ASSLSGNVGGYT
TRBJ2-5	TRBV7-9	ASSRLAGIGVQETQY
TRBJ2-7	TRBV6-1	ASSPSSYEQY
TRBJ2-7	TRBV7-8	ASSLAGGVGYEQY
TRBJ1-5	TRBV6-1	ASSENRGGVNQPQH
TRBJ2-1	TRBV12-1	ASSFEPLLLASSHNEQF
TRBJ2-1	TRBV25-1	ASSGTGTSSYNEQF
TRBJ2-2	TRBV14	ASSQLIAGELF